This T cell receptor (beta chain) was retrieved from a study of Ad26.COV2.S vaccination and SARS-CoV-2 variants. Looking at the study overall: The donor was enrolled in the Ad26.COV2.S arm of the COV1001 trial. The study gave Ad26.COV2.S intramuscularly, once or twice 56 days apart.

The treatment: approximately 18 received Ad26.COV2.S at low or high dose, single or two shots; roughly five received placebo; per-sample allocation not given. Vaccine and placebo recipients were sampled on day 63 after the first injection. General study findings and limits: Vaccine recipients had higher spike-specific TCR breadth than placebo recipients. Post-vaccination spike-specific CD8+ and CD4+ T cell responses reportedly had substantial breadth.

Note on this clone: The antigen is not known.

Repertoires were generated with immunoSEQ multiplex PCR, while TCRdb's copy carries only in-frame clones and drops some. The sample carries 300,000 to 400,000 clones, around 90% recorded once. Trimming cost V 2 bases and J 2 bases, with 7 bases left between them. This CDR3 contains 13 residues. Germline V CDR1 and CDR2: ENHRY, SYGVKD. The chain combines TRBV10-3 with TRBJ2-7; D gene ambiguous. The clonotype comes from a person aged 18-60 years who received the Ad26.COV2.S COVID-19 vaccine or a placebo. The sample was peripheral blood, taken in a trial of Ad26.COV2.S vaccine versus placebo. The CDR3 here is CAISERAAYEQYF. The CDR3 nucleotides read TGTGCCATCAGTGAGAGGGCAGCCTACGAGCAGTACTTC.